Following are 24 T cell receptor beta chains from one sample sequenced in a study of shared clonotypes between healthy human individuals. Assay: immunoSEQ multiplex PCR; the TCRdb copy retains only in-frame clones and omits some. The sample holds 1.5 million to 2.5 million clones; about 95% are singletons and the top ten take 0.9% to 1.5%. Naive CD8 cells lacked CD45RO, underwent positive selection for CCR7 and left out terminally differentiated effector memory CD45RA+ cells. Sequencing input: naive CD8+ T cells sorted from blood. The receptors originated from a man aged 18 to 35 in good health.

The V gene is TRBV12-5, the J gene TRBJ2-1, with 7 bases that match TRBD1. V dropped 7 bases and J dropped 5; count of bases not matched to a gene: 11. Germline CDR1 LGHNT, CDR2 FRNRAP. CDR3 length equals 15 residues. DNA for the CDR3: TGTGCTAGTGCGAAGTCGACAGGGCGGGACAATGAGCAGTTCTTC. It encodes CASAKSTGRDNEQFF.

V gene TRBV7-9 combines with J gene TRBJ1-5; 9 bases match TRBD1. CDR1 is SEHNR and CDR2 is FQNEAQ in the germline V gene (reference sequence). Unmatched junction bases numbered 6, after V lost 5 bases and J lost 7 bases. The CDR3 is 14 amino acids. For the CDR3, the DNA is TGTGCCAGCAGCCTAACAGGGGGCGGCCAGCCCCAGCATTTT. Amino acids: CASSLTGGGQPQHF.

This clone was recorded once. The gene calls are TRBV2 and TRBJ1-6, with 9 bases identical to TRBD1. There are 17 residues in the CDR3. CDR1 is SNHLY and CDR2 is FYNNEI in the germline V gene. Unmatched junction bases numbered 6, after V lost 0 bases and J lost 6 bases. The CDR3 loop is CASSEAMTGGGNSPLHF. In nucleotides, the CDR3 is TGTGCCAGCAGTGAAGCAATGACAGGGGGGGGTAATTCACCCCTCCACTTT.

The chain joins TRBV11-3 to TRBJ1-1, with D unclear. CDR1 and CDR2 from the germline V gene are SGHNT and YENEEA. V gave up 1 base and J gave up 4 bases, with 7 bases separating them. The CDR3 has 13 amino acids. The CDR3, as DNA: TGTGCCAGCAGCTTAGGAGGGTTCACTGAAGCTTTCTTT. Residues: CASSLGGFTEAFF.

The J gene is TRBJ2-3, the V gene TRBV28; 8 bases fit TRBD2. J gave up 4 bases and V 5 bases, and 5 bases lay outside the gene matches. Germline V lookup: CDR1 MDHEN, CDR2 SYDVKM. This CDR3 contains 14 residues. CDR3 sequence: CASSPGGEADTQYF. The CDR3 bases are TGTGCCAGCAGTCCCGGGGGGGAGGCAGATACGCAGTATTTT.

This chain connects TRBV5-8 to TRBJ1-2, with 7 bases identical to TRBD1. The CDR3 is 14 amino acids. J gave up 1 base and V 4 bases, and 4 bases lay outside the gene matches. Germline values: CDR1 SGHTS, CDR2 YDEGEE. The CDR3 sequence: CASSGDSYNYGYTF. DNA of the CDR3: TGTGCCAGCAGCGGGGACAGCTATAACTATGGCTACACCTTC.

The rearrangement links TRBV6-5 to TRBJ1-2; a weak D match, TRBD1 (5 bases). The V end was cut by 5 bases, the J end by 4 bases, with 14 bases between. CDR1 MNHEY and CDR2 SVGAGI come from the germline V gene. The CDR3 runs 14 residues. The CDR3 bases are TGTGCCAGCAGTCCCGTCGGGGCGACCTATGGCTACACCTTC. This gives the protein CASSPVGATYGYTF.

This clone was counted only a few times. The V gene is TRBV4-1, the J gene TRBJ1-1; D is possibly TRBD1 (5 bases). Germline V gene data show CDR1 as MGHRA and CDR2 as YSYEKL. V was cut by 3 bases and J by 1 base, with 9 bases left in between. CDR3 length equals 14 residues. This CDR3 is CASSQGVENTEAFF. The CDR3 DNA reads TGCGCCAGCAGCCAGGGGGTGGAGAACACTGAAGCTTTCTTT.

The chain recombines TRBV14 with TRBJ1-3, with D unresolved. The CDR3 extends over 13 amino acids. V lost 2 bases to trimming and J lost 11 bases, with 13 bases between them. Per the germline V gene, CDR1 is SGHDN and CDR2 is FVKESK. The CDR3 region has the DNA TGTGCCAGCAGCCAATTTGAGGGCCCTTCCATATATTTT. Translation gives CASSQFEGPSIYF.

This rearrangement joins TRBV6-1 to TRBJ1-5; D ambiguous. This CDR3 has 14 amino acids. The germline gives CDR1 MNHNS, CDR2 SASEGT. The V end was cut by 2 bases, the J end by 7 bases, with 12 bases between. This CDR3 is CASSERRLEQPQHF. CDR3 DNA: TGTGCCAGCAGTGAAAGGAGGTTAGAGCAGCCCCAGCATTTT.

The CDR3 region is CASSAGTVGQPQHF. Here the CDR3 DNA reads TGTGCCAGCAGCGCCGGTACCGTAGGGCAGCCCCAGCATTTT. This sequence joins TRBV9 and TRBJ1-5; the D is unclear. The V end was cut by 3 bases, the J end by 7 bases, with 14 bases between. Germline V gene sequence: CDR1 SGDLS, CDR2 YYNGEE. This CDR3 has 14 residues.

With regard to this clone: The same CDR3 is also encoded by other DNA sequences in this sample. The chain recombines TRBV27 with TRBJ2-7, with D possibly TRBD1 on 6 matching bases. V shed 3 bases and J shed 5 bases, with 8 bases lying between them. This CDR3 has 12 residues. Germline V gives CDR1 MNHEY, CDR2 SMNVEV (reference sequence). The CDR3 nucleotides are TGTGCCAGCAGTTTCACAGGGAACGAGCAGTACTTC. It is translated as CASSFTGNEQYF.

This clone is a singleton in its sample. The chain links TRBV30 to TRBJ1-4; D gene ambiguous. The CDR3 runs 12 residues. Germline CDR1 GTSNPN, CDR2 SVGIG (reference sequence). Trimming took off 1 base at V and 4 bases at J, with 4 bases between the two ends. CDR3 in amino acids: CAWSAYNEKLFF. In DNA, the CDR3 is TGTGCCTGGAGTGCGTATAATGAAAAACTGTTTTTT.

The rearrangement links TRBV25-1 to TRBJ2-3, with D tentatively TRBD2 (6 bases). This CDR3 is built from 14 residues. V was trimmed by 6 bases and J by 6 bases, leaving 16 bases between them. Germline CDR1 is MGHDK and CDR2 is SYGVNS. Here the CDR3 DNA reads TGTGCCAGCAGGGGTGGGGGGTTCGTGGATACGCAGTATTTT. Amino acids: CASRGGGFVDTQYF.

This chain connects TRBV5-1 to TRBJ2-7, with D perhaps TRBD1 (5 bases). This CDR3 region has 13 residues. Germline CDR1 and CDR2: SGHRS and YFSETQ. Trimming cost V 3 bases and J 1 base, with 8 bases left between them. CDR3 in DNA: TGCGCCAGCAGCTATGACAGATCCTACGAGCAGTACTTC. The encoded protein is CASSYDRSYEQYF.

DNA of the CDR3: TGTGCCATCAGTGGGATGACTAGCGGATTTCACAATGAGCAGTTCTTC. This gives the protein CAISGMTSGFHNEQFF. The chain employs TRBV10-3 and TRBJ2-1, with 9 positions matching TRBD2. The CDR3 length is 16 residues. J lost 5 bases, V lost 4 bases, and 9 bases had no gene match. CDR1 and CDR2 (germline): ENHRY, SYGVKD.

V usage is TRBV4-2 and J usage is TRBJ2-5; no reliable D call. Per the germline V gene, CDR1 is LGHNA and CDR2 is YNFKEQ. This CDR3 is 14 amino acids long. The V and J ends lost 0 bases and 5 bases respectively, with 10 bases between them. CDR3 nucleotide sequence: TGTGCCAGCAGCCAAGAGTGGCGTGGTGAGACCCAGTACTTC. Its translation is CASSQEWRGETQYF.

This chain connects TRBV28 to TRBJ1-2, with 8 bases fitting TRBD1. The trim removed 5 bases at V and 4 bases at J, leaving 6 bases unmatched. The germline gives CDR1 MDHEN, CDR2 SYDVKM. The CDR3 sequence is 14 residues long. The CDR3 sequence: CASSDDRGGYGYTF. The CDR3 nucleotides are TGTGCCAGCAGTGATGACAGGGGTGGCTATGGCTACACCTTC.

This sequence joins TRBV7-2 and TRBJ2-1; D is unclear. The germline CDR1 and CDR2 sequences are SGHTA and FQGNSA. The CDR3 has 12 amino acids. The V end was cut by 5 bases, the J end by 4 bases, with 6 bases between. CDR3 in amino acids: CASSPLYNEQFF. CDR3 nucleotides: TGTGCCAGCAGCCCCCTTTACAATGAGCAGTTCTTC.

The genes are TRBV4-3 and TRBJ2-3; D might be TRBD1 or TRBD2, each matching 5 bases. The CDR3 runs 14 residues. Deletions cut 4 bases from V and 4 bases from J, with 12 bases between. Germline V gene data show CDR1 as LGHNA and CDR2 as YSLEER. CDR3 DNA: TGCGCCAGCAGCCTAGAGGGGACCCCAGATACGCAGTATTTT. It translates to CASSLEGTPDTQYF.

Turning to this clone: Additional DNA sequences in this sample encode the identical CDR3. The chain links TRBV30 to TRBJ1-1, with 7 bases matching TRBD1. The CDR3 sequence is 13 residues long. Germline trimming cut 0 bases from V and 4 bases from J; bases unmatched to any gene: 2. From germline, CDR1 is GTSNPN and CDR2 SVGIG (reference sequence). CDR3 nucleotides: TGTGCCTGGAGTGTTTCAGGGGGCACTGAAGCTTTCTTT. It codes for CAWSVSGGTEAFF.

This clone was counted a single time. The chain is built from TRBV13 and TRBJ2-1; tentatively, D is TRBD1 (6 bases). V was trimmed by 5 bases and J by 1 base, leaving 12 bases between them. This CDR3 region has 15 residues. The germline V gene encodes CDR1 PRHDT and CDR2 FYEKMQ (reference sequence). The CDR3 spells CASSQDRQSYNEQFF. For the CDR3, the DNA is TGTGCCAGCAGCCAGGACAGACAGTCCTACAATGAGCAGTTCTTC.

This clone was recorded a few times. The CDR3 spells CASSLDGTTDTQYF. CDR3 DNA: TGTGCCAGCAGCTTAGACGGGACCACAGATACGCAGTATTTT. The chain has TRBV7-9 and TRBJ2-3; D may correspond to TRBD1 or TRBD2 (5 bases each). Germline V CDR1 and CDR2: SEHNR, FQNEAQ (reference sequence). This CDR3 has 14 amino acids. V shed 1 base and J shed 2 bases, with 7 bases lying between them. The full variable domain, its missing parts supplied by reference TRBV7-9 and TRBJ2-3, is DTGVSQNPRHKITKRGQNVTFRCDPISEHNRLYWYRQTLGQGPEFLTYFQNEAQLEKSRLLSDRFSAERPKGSFSTLEIQRTEQGDSAMYLCASSLDGTTDTQYFGPGTRLTVL.

The chain carries TRBV9 and TRBJ2-7, with D possibly TRBD1 on 6 matching bases. V was clipped by 6 bases and J by 2 bases, with 15 bases between them. The CDR3 has 14 amino acids. The germline gives CDR1 SGDLS, CDR2 YYNGEE. The CDR3 DNA sequence: TGTGCCAGCACCAGCAGGGACAAACCCTACGAGCAGTACTTC. Its translation is CASTSRDKPYEQYF.